One and the same sample provided the 3 T cell receptor beta chains below, sequenced in a study of control samples from healthy donors and cancer patients. Profiled with immunoSEQ multiplex PCR; TCRdb holds only in-frame clones, not every one. The sample has about 190,000 clones; approximately 92% are singletons. The sequenced sample was blood. The receptor source for this set is a man aged 18-30 years in good health.

This chain uses TRBV18 with TRBJ1-3; D remains ambiguous. The CDR3 has 13 residues. The V and J ends lost 2 bases and 6 bases respectively, with 8 bases between them. Germline assignment: CDR1 KGHSH and CDR2 LQKENI. This chain's CDR3 is CASSPGIENTIYF. CDR3 nucleotide sequence: TGTGCCAGCTCACCAGGGATTGAAAACACCATATATTTT.

The J gene is TRBJ2-5, the V gene TRBV5-4; TRBD2 matches at 10 bases. Germline-derived CDR1 and CDR2 are SGHNT and YYREEE (reference sequence). J was trimmed by 4 bases and V by 5 bases; bases with no gene match: 11. The CDR3 is 16 amino acids. The CDR3 sequence: CASSYGHSGGGETQYF. The DNA for the CDR3 is TGTGCCAGCAGTTATGGACACAGCGGGGGGGGAGAGACCCAGTACTTC.

The chain joins TRBV6-1 to TRBJ1-2, with D possibly being TRBD1 (5 bases). This CDR3 has 16 residues. Germline-derived CDR1 and CDR2 are MNHNS and SASEGT. V was trimmed by 2 bases and J by 8 bases, leaving 21 bases between them. Here the CDR3 reads CASSERGQGRFGGYTF. CDR3 nucleotides: TGTGCCAGCAGTGAACGCGGGCAGGGCCGTTTCGGGGGCTACACCTTC.